These T cell receptor beta chains were read from a single sample in a study of blood T cells in healthy people across ages. TCRdb used MiXCR to reprocess the 5' RACE reads, holding one entry per CDR3 protein. The repertoire holds 700,000 to 900,000 distinct CDR3 sequences, with roughly 24% as singletons. These same records also appear under a second study, on T cells of mothers and their children.

Sequencing used blood. Every receptor here comes from a boy younger than 18 in good health. The CDR3 runs from the conserved cysteine through the conserved F or W. A D gene is named only where the DNA matches it firmly. The size entry is marked missing in some rows and otherwise reads once, few, many or a size class.

-,few,TRBV12-3/TRBV12-4,TRBJ2-2,CASSLEENTGELFF,TGTGCCAGCAGTTTGGAAGAGAACACCGGGGAGCTGTTTTTT
TRBD2,-,TRBV11-2,TRBJ2-7,CASSLVVSGGSYEQYF,TGTGCCAGCAGCTTAGTAGTATCGGGGGGTTCCTACGAGCAGTACTTC
-,few,TRBV6-2/TRBV6-3,TRBJ2-1,CASHPRSGPSYEQFF,TGTGCCAGCCATCCCAGGTCCGGGCCTTCGTATGAGCAGTTCTTC
-,few,TRBV28,TRBJ2-1,CASSFLIGEQFF,TGTGCCAGCAGTTTTTTAATAGGGGAGCAGTTCTTC
-,-,TRBV6-5,TRBJ2-6,CASSSPPGSSGANVLTF,TGTGCCAGCAGTTCCCCACCCGGGAGCTCTGGGGCCAACGTCCTGACTTTC
-,-,TRBV2,TRBJ2-7,CASGQDTSYEQYF,TGTGCCAGCGGTCAGGACACAAGCTACGAGCAGTACTTC
TRBD2,-,TRBV5-5,TRBJ2-7,CASSVVSSGIYEQYF,TGTGCCAGCAGCGTAGTATCGAGCGGGATCTACGAGCAGTACTTC
TRBD2,few,TRBV28,TRBJ2-5,CASSSGGANQETQYF,TGTGCCAGCAGTAGCGGGGGGGCCAACCAAGAGACCCAGTACTTC
TRBD1,-,TRBV3-1,TRBJ2-7,CASSQERKQGTYEQYF,TGTGCCAGCAGCCAAGAGAGAAAACAGGGGACCTACGAGCAGTACTTC
TRBD2,-,TRBV9,TRBJ2-1,CASSVRSSGGNEQFF,TGTGCCAGCAGCGTAAGGTCTAGCGGGGGCAATGAGCAGTTCTTC
-,-,TRBV28,TRBJ1-4,CASEDSLEKLFF,TGTGCCAGCGAGGACAGCCTTGAAAAACTGTTTTTT
-,few,TRBV4-1,TRBJ1-5,CASSQPLRGGNQPQHF,TGCGCCAGCAGCCAACCGCTCCGGGGCGGCAATCAGCCCCAGCATTTT
-,-,TRBV2,TRBJ2-5,CASGGLPKAAQYF,TGTGCCAGTGGGGGACTCCCCAAGGCGGCCCAGTACTTC
TRBD2,few,TRBV7-2,TRBJ2-7,CASRPTGTSGEYEQYF,TGTGCCAGCAGGCCAACCGGGACTAGCGGGGAGTACGAGCAGTACTTC
-,few,TRBV27,TRBJ2-1,CASSLSVGTYNEQFF,TGTGCCAGCAGTTTATCGGTAGGGACCTACAATGAGCAGTTCTTC
-,few,TRBV14,TRBJ2-5,CASSQVRGAQETQYF,TGTGCCAGCAGCCAAGTTAGGGGGGCACAAGAGACCCAGTACTTC
-,few,TRBV27,TRBJ1-3,CASSSDGGAGNTIYF,TGTGCCAGCAGTTCGGATGGGGGGGCAGGAAACACCATATATTTT
-,few,TRBV3-1,TRBJ2-1,CASSQELDYNEQFF,TGTGCCAGCAGCCAAGAGTTAGATTACAATGAGCAGTTCTTC
-,-,TRBV12-3/TRBV12-4,TRBJ1-3,CASSLIQGSGNTIYF,TGTGCCAGCAGCCTAATACAGGGTTCTGGAAACACCATATATTTT
-,-,TRBV5-1,TRBJ2-7,CASSLVGARAYEQYF,TGCGCCAGCAGCTTGGTCGGGGCCAGGGCCTACGAGCAGTACTTC
TRBD1,few,TRBV19,TRBJ1-1,CASTTGQGNTEAFF,TGTGCCAGTACCACGGGACAGGGGAACACTGAAGCTTTCTTT
-,few,TRBV4-1,TRBJ2-6,CASSFYPGANVLTF,TGCGCCAGCAGCTTCTACCCTGGGGCCAACGTCCTGACTTTC
TRBD1,few,TRBV29-1,TRBJ1-2,CSADREAGYTF,TGCAGCGCCGACAGGGAAGCTGGCTACACCTTC
TRBD1,few,TRBV28,TRBJ1-2,CASSQGTARGYGYTF,TGTGCCAGCAGTCAAGGGACAGCGAGGGGCTATGGCTACACCTTC
-,-,TRBV18,TRBJ1-1,CASSRQGPMNTEAFF,TGTGCCAGCTCACGTCAGGGACCTATGAACACTGAAGCTTTCTTT
TRBD1,few,TRBV3-1,TRBJ1-4,CASSQERAGGEKLFF,TGTGCCAGCAGCCAAGAGCGAGCAGGGGGCGAAAAACTGTTTTTT
-,few,TRBV10-3,TRBJ2-5,CAISESTRETQYF,TGTGCCATCAGTGAGTCAACGAGGGAGACCCAGTACTTC
-,-,TRBV2,TRBJ1-4,CAMGRGDEKLFF,TGTGCCATGGGGCGGGGCGATGAAAAACTGTTTTTT
-,-,TRBV7-4,TRBJ2-6,CASSLGRGRGAAGANVLTF,TGTGCCAGCAGCTTAGGACGTGGCAGGGGAGCGGCTGGGGCCAACGTCCTGACTTTC
-,-,TRBV5-6,TRBJ2-1,CASSLDGQPPHNEQFF,TGTGCCAGCAGCTTGGACGGACAGCCCCCCCACAATGAGCAGTTCTTC
TRBD2,few,TRBV9,TRBJ2-5,CASSVLLAGGLETQYF,TGTGCCAGCAGCGTCCTACTAGCGGGGGGGCTAGAGACCCAGTACTTC
TRBD1,-,TRBV7-2,TRBJ2-7,CASSPQTGGYEQYF,TGTGCCAGCAGCCCCCAGACAGGGGGCTACGAGCAGTACTTC
-,-,TRBV5-4,TRBJ1-2,CASSFRDRLGYGYTF,TGTGCCAGCAGCTTTCGGGACCGCCTGGGGTATGGCTACACCTTC
TRBD2,few,TRBV30,TRBJ2-1,CAWGSGGLNNEQFF,TGTGCCTGGGGTAGCGGGGGCCTGAACAATGAGCAGTTCTTC
-,-,TRBV2,TRBJ1-1,CASSDGGITEAFF,TGTGCCAGCAGTGACGGGGGAATCACTGAAGCTTTCTTT
TRBD2,-,TRBV5-1,TRBJ2-1,CASSRGSGGASYNEQFF,TGCGCCAGCAGCCGGGGTAGCGGGGGGGCTTCCTACAATGAGCAGTTCTTC
-,-,TRBV7-9,TRBJ2-2,CASSYRQGTNTGELFF,TGTGCCAGCAGCTACCGGCAGGGTACGAACACCGGGGAGCTGTTTTTT
TRBD1,-,TRBV10-3,TRBJ2-1,CAINDRGQGDNEQFF,TGTGCCATCAACGATCGGGGACAGGGGGACAATGAGCAGTTCTTC
TRBD1,few,TRBV20-1,TRBJ1-3,CSAIDRVLNTIYF,TGCAGTGCTATAGACAGGGTGCTAAACACCATATATTTT
TRBD1,few,TRBV6-5,TRBJ2-7,CASSFDREYEQYF,TGTGCCAGCAGTTTTGACAGGGAATACGAGCAGTACTTC
-,few,TRBV10-3,TRBJ2-7,CAISDRGVGKGPYEQYF,TGTGCCATCAGTGATCGGGGAGTAGGGAAGGGCCCCTACGAGCAGTACTTC
-,-,TRBV30,TRBJ1-4,CAWSRVATNEKLFF,TGTGCCTGGAGTAGGGTAGCAACTAATGAAAAACTGTTTTTT
TRBD1,-,TRBV27,TRBJ2-5,CASSIQGGGIQYF,TGTGCCAGCAGTATACAGGGGGGCGGGATCCAGTACTTC
-,-,TRBV6-5,TRBJ1-4,CASSSRGASGEKLFF,TGTGCCAGCAGTAGTCGGGGCGCGTCGGGTGAAAAACTGTTTTTT
-,once,TRBV3-1,TRBJ2-6,CASSQDDHRLVSGANVLTF,TGTGCCAGCAGCCAAGACGACCATCGTTTGGTCTCTGGGGCCAACGTCCTGACTTTC
TRBD1,-,TRBV6-1,TRBJ2-3,CASSRQGQGVSRVPTDTQYF,TGTGCCAGCAGCCGCCAGGGACAGGGGGTGTCTAGGGTCCCCACAGATACGCAGTATTTT
-,few,TRBV7-9,TRBJ2-3,CASSLVGSGDTQYF,TGTGCCAGCAGCTTAGTCGGATCGGGAGATACGCAGTATTTT
-,-,TRBV24-1,TRBJ2-1,CATSDPGTPPYLNNEQFF,TGTGCCACCAGTGATCCCGGGACACCCCCTTATCTGAACAATGAGCAGTTCTTC
-,-,TRBV4-3,TRBJ2-7,CASSQDFGGDSVYEQYF,TGCGCCAGCAGCCAAGATTTTGGGGGCGATAGTGTCTACGAGCAGTACTTC
TRBD1,few,TRBV27,TRBJ1-2,CASSSAGTADYGYTF,TGTGCCAGCAGTTCAGCCGGGACAGCCGACTATGGCTACACCTTC
TRBD2,-,TRBV6-1,TRBJ2-5,CASGGKGGETQYF,TGTGCCAGTGGGGGTAAGGGAGGGGAGACCCAGTACTTC
-,-,TRBV7-2,TRBJ2-6,CASSGGIPPGANVLTF,TGTGCCAGCAGCGGGGGAATTCCTCCTGGGGCCAACGTCCTGACTTTC
-,few,TRBV28,TRBJ1-2,CASSPPGPNYTF,TGTGCCAGCAGTCCGCCGGGACCCAACTACACCTTC
-,-,TRBV28,TRBJ2-1,CASSLLSLVNEQFF,TGTGCCAGCAGTTTATTGTCACTAGTCAATGAGCAGTTCTTC
TRBD1,-,TRBV12-3/TRBV12-4,TRBJ1-5,CASSLGDRGQPQHF,TGTGCCAGCAGTCTGGGGGACAGGGGGCAGCCCCAGCATTTT
TRBD2,-,TRBV7-2,TRBJ2-5,CASSSERGQETQYF,TGTGCCAGCAGCTCCGAGCGGGGCCAAGAGACCCAGTACTTC
-,-,TRBV27,TRBJ2-1,CASSLQGVEQFF,TGTGCCAGCAGTCTACAGGGTGTTGAGCAGTTCTTC
-,-,TRBV7-8,TRBJ2-5,CASSFNTGRADF,TGTGCCAGCAGCTTCAATACGGGCAGGGCTGACTTC
-,few,TRBV20-1,TRBJ1-3,CSARDLLPAGNTIYF,TGCAGTGCTAGAGATCTCCTCCCAGCTGGAAACACCATATATTTT